This T cell receptor beta chain was captured by sequencing in a study of blood T cell repertoires in COVID-19 (dated by TCRdb to the early 2020s). At the level of the whole study: Recovered participants in ImmuneRACE Cohort 3 were defined as having two consecutive negative NP/OP PCR tests, clearance from a healthcare professional, or resolution of symptoms. The repertoires were released in a freely available public database meant as a resource for research on the immune response to SARS-CoV-2. The material from the prospective study consisted of cDNA or gDNA derived from T cells, B-cell-depleted T cells, or PBMCs. The sample metadata nearly always contained a de-identified subject ID, COVID-19 status, age in years and sex. Deeply sampled blood TCRbeta repertoires from subjects exposed to, actively infected with, or recovered from COVID-19 were included in the dataset. Samples came from the ongoing ImmuneRACE study (first 160 participants) plus 1,254 subjects from 6 global collaborators. The collaborator samples originated in the United States, Italy and Spain and spanned the acute and convalescent phases of COVID-19. Where available, HLA class I and class II types were taken from metadata supplied by the sample provider and were not determined by assay-based typing.

Trimming takes 3 bases off V and 6 bases off J; junction bases not matched to a gene: 3. Reading from cysteine to phenylalanine, the CDR3 counts 13 amino acids. The DNA shown is the 39-base CDR3, in frame from base 1. As encoded in the germline V gene, CDR1 is SGDLS while CDR2 is YYNGEE. Overall study outcomes, separate from this receptor: How much clinical and demographic metadata was included differed by source and by participant, and the metadata was provided uncurated.

The immunoSEQ Assay, a bias-controlled multiplex PCR, was used to amplify TCRbeta CDR3 regions from genomic DNA. The paper's data handling went like this. Within the assay, amplification of reference gene primers was used to estimate how many nucleated cells each sample contained. To quantify the absolute abundance of each unique TCRbeta CDR3 rearrangement, sequence reads were collapsed and filtered. For each sample, productive Simpson clonality was calculated as the square root of Simpson's diversity index across productive rearrangements. Here the immuneACCESS table is served through TCRdb, limited to in-frame sequences with V and J called. Missing clones are a known gap in these copies; in checked studies unresolved V genes cover under half, and the rest lacks a known reason. The DNA was the basis for D and trimming; V, J and clone size are from that table. In this sample the table shows approximately 360,000 clones, 70% to 90% of which occur a single time. Around 2% of the sample comes from the top ten.

This clone was picked up a small number of times. The target of this receptor is not known. No base quality information exists; no much larger clone differs at one position. Enrolling through a virtual design, the prospective study's participants ranged in age from about 18 to 100 years and lived across some 22 United States geographic areas. To assign participants to cohorts, the prospective study relied on clinical history that participants themselves reported in a screening survey and a study questionnaire. Mobile phlebotomists in the prospective study collected whole blood, serum and a nasopharyngeal or oropharyngeal swab from every participant. Participants in the prospective study had the option to provide additional blood draws and questionnaires over an approximately 2-month period. Before DNA extraction, blood samples from the prospective study were shipped at room temperature or frozen.

Sample: PBMCs or T cells enriched from blood (not recorded which). This sequence was found in a man aged 40-49 years in a cohort exposed to, infected with or recovered from COVID-19 (not recorded which). The receptor chain draws on TRBV9 and TRBJ1-2, with 9 bases aligning to TRBD1. CDR3 loop: CASSARTGDGYTF. The nucleotide sequence reads as follows: TGTGCCAGCAGCGCAAGGACAGGGGATGGCTACACCTTC.